One and the same sample provided the 21 T cell receptor beta chains below, sequenced in a study of Graves' ophthalmopathy and Graves' hyperthyroidism (dated by TCRdb to 2017 to 2018). Instrument on record: Illumina HiSeq 2000. For repertoire sequencing, the TCR beta CDR3 regions were amplified from RNA transcripts. A first-round RT-PCR used HTBI primers with the Qiagen OneStep RT-PCR kit, followed by a second-round multiplex PCR, size selection and purification. The public reads were reanalyzed by TCRdb: fastp trimming at Q25, MiXCR alignment, in-frame beta chains only. Every entry covers one CDR3 protein and lists the most common genes and DNA from its rows. Counted in this sample were around 600,000 distinct CDR3 sequences; about 40% of them appeared once. In total, the top ten clones hold 3% to 3.5% of the sample. The sequencing input was peripheral blood. These receptors all stem from an adult man with Graves' ophthalmopathy.

This clonotype was seen a few times. The CDR3 does not close with the conserved phenylalanine or tryptophan, likely indicating a read error. Written as DNA, the CDR3 is TGTGCCAGCAGCCAAGTTTTGAACACTGAAGCTTTCTCT. Translated, it gives CASSQVLNTEAFS. The gene calls are TRBV11-2 and TRBJ1-1; D unresolved. Trimming left V 5 bases short and J 0 bases short, with 7 bases between. The CDR3 sequence is 13 residues long. In germline, CDR1 is SGHAT, CDR2 FQNNGV.

This clonotype was picked up many times. V usage is TRBV19 and J usage is TRBJ2-7; D uncertain. The length of the CDR3 is 11 residues. Trimming shortened V by 3 bases and J by 3 bases, and 3 bases separated the two germline ends. CDR1 LNHDA and CDR2 SQIVND come from the germline V gene (reference sequence). The CDR3 nucleotides read TGTGCCAGTAGTATTGGCTACGAGCAGTACTTC. Protein sequence: CASSIGYEQYF.

This clonotype appeared many times. The rearrangement links TRBV12-3 or TRBV12-4 to TRBJ1-1; D is unclear. Trimming took 5 bases from V and 7 from J, leaving 8 bases between them. The CDR3 runs to 11 residues. The CDR3 reads CASSPGIEAFF. The CDR3 coding sequence is TGTGCCAGCAGTCCCGGGATTGAAGCTTTCTTT.

At least ten counts were recorded for this clonotype. CDR3 coding DNA: TGTGCCAGCATAACTGGACGGGACTCCTACGAGCAGTACTTC. This gives the protein CASITGRDSYEQYF. V is TRBV6-6 and J is TRBJ2-7; possibly TRBD2 for D (5 bases). This CDR3 spans 14 amino acids. Trimming took off 7 bases at V and 0 bases at J, with 13 bases between the two ends. The germline V gene has CDR1 MNHNY and CDR2 SVGAGI (reference sequence).

To note about this clonotype: A single base separates this from a much larger clone, so it may be a read error. The chain links TRBV7-9 to TRBJ2-7; 9 bases align to TRBD1. CDR1 is SEHNR and CDR2 is FQNEAQ in the germline V gene (reference sequence). This CDR3 region has 14 residues. The DNA for the CDR3 is TGTGCCAGCAGCTCCGGGACAGGGTCCTCCGAGCAGTACTTC. Protein sequence: CASSSGTGSSEQYF.

This clonotype was detected ten times or more. The chain uses TRBV7-8 and TRBJ2-7; the D gene is possibly TRBD1 (6 bases). This CDR3 has 14 residues. Germline CDR1 and CDR2: SGHVS and FQNEAQ. The V and J ends lost 5 bases and 4 bases respectively, with 15 bases between them. The CDR3 DNA reads as TGTGCCAGCAGCCCACAGGGTCGGGGATACGAGCAGTACTTC. It is translated as CASSPQGRGYEQYF.

This clonotype has ten or more counts. The V gene is TRBV9, the J gene TRBJ1-3, with a possible D match to TRBD1 (6 bases). Trimming cost V 4 bases and J 0 bases, with 11 bases left between them. Per the germline V gene, CDR1 is SGDLS and CDR2 is YYNGEE. The CDR3 extends over 15 amino acids. As DNA, the CDR3 is TGTGCCAGCAGCCCAGGGGCCGGCTCTGGAAACACCATATATTTT. It translates to CASSPGAGSGNTIYF.

The rearrangement uses TRBV3-1 and TRBJ1-1; D is ambiguous. V was clipped by 6 bases and J by 3 bases, with 23 bases between them. Germline V gives CDR1 LGHDT, CDR2 YNNKEL (reference sequence). There are 17 residues in the CDR3. The DNA of the CDR3 is TGTGCCAGCAGTATCGGCCAGGCCCACCCCGGAGACACTGAAGCTTTCTTT. It is translated as CASSIGQAHPGDTEAFF.

This chain joins TRBV6-1 and TRBJ1-1; no reliable D call. Germline V gene data show CDR1 as MNHNS and CDR2 as SASEGT. This CDR3 has 12 residues. The V gene lost 3 bases and the J gene lost 10 bases, with 12 bases spanning the gap. CDR3 sequence (DNA): TGTGCCAGCAGTGAGCTGGCCTGGGGAGCTTTCTTT. This sequence encodes CASSELAWGAFF.

Written as DNA, the CDR3 is TGTGCCAGCAGCATAGAGACTAGCGCGGCAGATACGCAGTATTTT. Encoded protein: CASSIETSAADTQYF. V and J are TRBV7-9 and TRBJ2-3, with 8 bases identical to TRBD2. J gave up 4 bases and V 5 bases, and 8 bases lay outside the gene matches. The CDR3 consists of 15 residues. The germline gives CDR1 SEHNR, CDR2 FQNEAQ (reference sequence). The whole variable domain, filled in from reference TRBV7-9 and TRBJ2-3, reads DTGVSQNPRHKITKRGQNVTFRCDPISEHNRLYWYRQTLGQGPEFLTYFQNEAQLEKSRLLSDRFSAERPKGSFSTLEIQRTEQGDSAMYLCASSIETSAADTQYFGPGTRLTVL.

This clonotype has a count of ten or more. This chain joins TRBV19 and TRBJ1-6; a possible D gene is TRBD1 (5 bases). The V end was cut by 5 bases, the J end by 5 bases, with 10 bases between. This CDR3 contains 14 residues. Germline CDR1 and CDR2: LNHDA and SQIVND (reference sequence). The CDR3 bases are TGTGCCAGTAGTCCGACAGTGCATAATTCACCCCTCCACTTT. This gives the protein CASSPTVHNSPLHF.

This clonotype appeared a few times. The chain employs TRBV4-3 and TRBJ2-7, with D unclear. The V gene's germline CDR1 is LGHNA and CDR2 YSLEER. Trimming pared 1 base from V and 3 bases from J, leaving 10 bases between. The CDR3 is 14 residues long. CDR3 amino acids: CASSQGTPGYEQYF. DNA of the CDR3: TGCGCCAGCAGCCAAGGGACGCCTGGCTACGAGCAGTACTTC.

There are many counts of this clonotype. This sequence joins TRBV5-1 and TRBJ1-2; D gene ambiguous. V lost 0 bases and J 2 bases, leaving 8 bases between the germline ends. The CDR3 length is 14 residues. CDR1 SGHRS and CDR2 YFSETQ come from the germline V gene. The CDR3 DNA is TGCGCCAGCAGCTTGGACGGCAGGAACTATGGCTACACCTTC. As protein: CASSLDGRNYGYTF.

This clonotype was seen a handful of times. The V and J genes are TRBV6-6 and TRBJ2-7; 8 bases agree with TRBD1. CDR3 length equals 17 residues. CDR1 MNHNY and CDR2 SVGAGI come from the germline V gene (reference sequence). V shed 5 bases and J 3 bases; nucleotides not matched to a gene: 15. This CDR3 reads CASSRYIRDRRGYEQYF. The DNA for the CDR3 is TGTGCCAGCAGTAGATACATTAGGGACAGGAGAGGCTACGAGCAGTACTTC.

This clonotype was counted a few times. This chain uses TRBV20-1 with TRBJ2-7; TRBD2 aligns across 14 bases. Trimming cost V 0 bases and J 2 bases; bases outside gene matches: 6. The CDR3 length is 17 residues. Germline CDR1 DFQATT, CDR2 SNEGSKA (reference sequence). CDR3 residues: CSAREVGLAGGTYEQYF. The DNA for the CDR3 is TGCAGTGCTAGAGAAGTCGGACTAGCGGGAGGAACCTACGAGCAGTACTTC.

This clonotype came up many times. The V call is TRBV11-2, the J call TRBJ2-7; 7 bases are a match to TRBD1. CDR3 length: 15 amino acids. Germline CDR1 SGHAT, CDR2 FQNNGV. J gave up 12 bases and V 5 bases, and 19 bases lay outside the gene matches. CDR3 DNA: TGTGCCAGCAGCCCGGGACAGCCTGGAATACGAGTGTCGTACTTC. Its protein product is CASSPGQPGIRVSYF. The full variable domain, its missing parts supplied by reference TRBV11-2 and TRBJ2-7, is EAGVAQSPRYKIIEKRQSVAFWCNPISGHATLYWYQQILGQGPKLLIQFQNNGVVDDSQLPKDRFSAERLKGVDSTLKIQPAKLEDSAVYLCASSPGQPGIRVSYFGPGTRLTVT.

Regarding this clonotype: A much larger clone lies one base from this, so it may be a read error. J is TRBJ2-5 and V is TRBV10-3, with 9 positions matching TRBD1. Germline CDR1 and CDR2: ENHRY and SYGVKD. V trimming: 7 bases; J trimming: 2 bases; junction bases outside the gene matches: 11. The CDR3 consists of 16 residues. The CDR3 nucleotides read TGTGCCATCAAGGACCGGGACAGGGAGGATCAAGAGACCCAGTACTTC. Translation gives CAIKDRDREDQETQYF.

This chain connects TRBV6-1 to TRBJ2-2, with 11 nucleotides matching TRBD2. The CDR3 contains 15 residues. Germline V CDR1 and CDR2: MNHNS, SASEGT. Trimming removed 10 bases from V and 5 bases from J; junction bases left unmatched: 9. CDR3 nucleotides: TGTGCCACTGTATTAGCGGGGGGGCTTACCGGGGAGCTGTTTTTT. Translating it yields CATVLAGGLTGELFF.

The genes are TRBV9 and TRBJ2-7; D is perhaps TRBD2 (5 bases). Between the trimmed V and J ends, which lost 4 bases and 3 bases, there was a span of 14 bases. The CDR3 consists of 14 residues. Germline V gives CDR1 SGDLS, CDR2 YYNGEE. In DNA, the CDR3 is TGTGCCAGCAGCATTGACACCGGGGACTACGAGCAGTACTTC. Protein product: CASSIDTGDYEQYF. Full variable domain (rest looked up from reference TRBV9 and TRBJ2-7): DSGVTQTPKHLITATGQRVTLRCSPRSGDLSVYWYQQSLDQGLQFLIQYYNGEERAKGNILERFSAQQFPDLHSELNLSSLELGDSALYFCASSIDTGDYEQYFGPGTRLTVT.

To note about this clonotype: A much larger clone lies a single base off, so this may be a read error. This chain links TRBV24-1 with TRBJ2-2, with D perhaps matching TRBD2 (5 bases). The CDR3 has 14 amino acids. The germline V gene has CDR1 KGHDR and CDR2 SFDVKD. CDR3 nucleotide sequence: TGTGCCACCAGATCGAATACTAACACCGGGGAGCCGTTTTTT. It translates to CATRSNTNTGEPFF.

This clonotype was counted at least ten times. The chain has TRBV20-1 and TRBJ2-5; possibly TRBD2 for D (5 bases). The CDR3 sequence is 15 residues long. Trimming took off 0 bases at V and 4 bases at J, with 15 bases between the two ends. Germline loops: CDR1 DFQATT, CDR2 SNEGSKA (reference sequence). The CDR3 region has the DNA TGCAGTGCTAGAGATCGGGGAAAGCGTCGAGAGACCCAGTACTTC. It specifies CSARDRGKRRETQYF.